This TCR beta chain was obtained from a study of multiple sclerosis patients with progressive multifocal leukoencephalopathy. TCRdb keeps only in-frame clones here, not all; method: immunoSEQ multiplex PCR. Seen here are more than 30,000 clones, about nine tenths observed once, and the top ten hold under 6%. The time point denotes: time of PML onset. At PML onset, T3 blood samples were taken. Notes on the study in general: Expanded clones at PML onset predated and persisted through natalizumab therapy.

Remarks on this clone: As yet, its antigen is unknown.

Trimming shortened V by 7 bases and J by 5 bases, and 8 bases separated the two germline ends. The CDR3 consists of 11 residues. Germline CDR1 and CDR2: MDHEN and SYDVKM. The sequenced sample was PBMCs, obtained from a patient treated with natalizumab. The J gene is TRBJ2-5, the V gene TRBV28; D is unresolved. This TCR was sampled from a woman aged 40 to 50 with progressive multifocal leukoencephalopathy. CDR3 amino acids: CASKTRETQYF. In nucleotides, the CDR3 is TGTGCCAGCAAAACGCGGGAGACCCAGTACTTC.